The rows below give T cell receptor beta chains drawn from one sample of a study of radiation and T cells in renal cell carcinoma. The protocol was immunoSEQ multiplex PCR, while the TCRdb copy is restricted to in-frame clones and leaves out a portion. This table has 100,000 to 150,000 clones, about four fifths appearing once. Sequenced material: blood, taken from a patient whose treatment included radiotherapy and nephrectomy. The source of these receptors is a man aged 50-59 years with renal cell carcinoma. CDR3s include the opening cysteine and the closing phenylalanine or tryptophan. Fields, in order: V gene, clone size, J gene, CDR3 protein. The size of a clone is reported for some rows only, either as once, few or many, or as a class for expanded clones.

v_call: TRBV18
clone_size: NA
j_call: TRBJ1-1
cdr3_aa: CASSPMTGVNTEAFF

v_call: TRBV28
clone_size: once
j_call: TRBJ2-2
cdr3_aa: CASRGGVAGGDGELFF

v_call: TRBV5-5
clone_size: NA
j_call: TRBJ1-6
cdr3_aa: CASSRGTGVDSPLHF

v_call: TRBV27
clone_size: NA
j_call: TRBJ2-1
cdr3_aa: CASRWTSGAYNEQFF

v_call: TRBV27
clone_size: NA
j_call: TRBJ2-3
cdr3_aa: CASSLPGTDTQYF

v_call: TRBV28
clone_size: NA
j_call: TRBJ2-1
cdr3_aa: CASGRIGNEQFF

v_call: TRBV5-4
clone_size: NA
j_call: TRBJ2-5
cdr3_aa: CASSSTGGDQETQYF

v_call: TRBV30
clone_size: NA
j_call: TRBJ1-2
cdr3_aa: CAWSRTDFYGYTF

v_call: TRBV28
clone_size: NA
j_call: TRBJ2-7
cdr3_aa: CASSFTLGLAERYEQYF

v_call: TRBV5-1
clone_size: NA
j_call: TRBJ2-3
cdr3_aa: CASSLGAQSGLAGLDTQYF

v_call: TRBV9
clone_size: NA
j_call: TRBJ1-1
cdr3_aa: CASSYRQDTEAFF

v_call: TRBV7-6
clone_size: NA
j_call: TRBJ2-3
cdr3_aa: CASSPTVDGPDTQYF

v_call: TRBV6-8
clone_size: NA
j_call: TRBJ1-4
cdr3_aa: CASSPAGVAPEKLFF

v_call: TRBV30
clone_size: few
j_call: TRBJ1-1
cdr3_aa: CAWSRTDRANTEAFF

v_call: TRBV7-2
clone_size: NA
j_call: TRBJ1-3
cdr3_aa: CASSRDRDTLSSGNTIYF

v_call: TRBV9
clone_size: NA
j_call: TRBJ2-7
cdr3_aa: CASSPTGSAEQYF